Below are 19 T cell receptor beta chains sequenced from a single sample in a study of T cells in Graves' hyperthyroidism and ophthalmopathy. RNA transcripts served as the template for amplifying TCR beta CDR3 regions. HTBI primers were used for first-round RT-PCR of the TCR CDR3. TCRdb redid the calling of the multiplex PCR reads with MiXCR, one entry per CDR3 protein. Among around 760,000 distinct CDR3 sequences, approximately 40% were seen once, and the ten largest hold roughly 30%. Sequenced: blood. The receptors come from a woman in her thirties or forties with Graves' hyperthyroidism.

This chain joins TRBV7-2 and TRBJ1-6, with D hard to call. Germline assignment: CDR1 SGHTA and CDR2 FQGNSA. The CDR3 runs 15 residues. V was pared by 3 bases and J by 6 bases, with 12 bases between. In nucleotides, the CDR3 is TGTGCCAGCAGCTTTAGGAGGGTCTCTAATTCACCCCTCCACTTT. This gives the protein CASSFRRVSNSPLHF.

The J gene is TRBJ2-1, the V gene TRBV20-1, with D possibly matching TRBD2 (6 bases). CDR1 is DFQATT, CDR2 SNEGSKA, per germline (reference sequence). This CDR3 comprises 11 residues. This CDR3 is CSAGGGYEQFF. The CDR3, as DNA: TGCAGCGCCGGCGGAGGGTATGAGCAGTTCTTC.

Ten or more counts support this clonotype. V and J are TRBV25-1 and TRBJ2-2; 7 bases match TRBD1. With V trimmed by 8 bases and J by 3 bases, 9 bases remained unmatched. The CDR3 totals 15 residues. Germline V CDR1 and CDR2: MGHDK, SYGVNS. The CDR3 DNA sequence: TGTGCCAGCGGCGACAGGGAATTGGACACCGGGGAGCTGTTTTTT. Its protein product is CASGDRELDTGELFF.

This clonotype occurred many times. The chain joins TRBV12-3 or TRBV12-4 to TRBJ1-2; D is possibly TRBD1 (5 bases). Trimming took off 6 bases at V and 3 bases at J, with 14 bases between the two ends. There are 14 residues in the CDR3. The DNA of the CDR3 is TGTGCCAGCAGCAAAGGGACCCCTCACTATGGCTACACCTTC. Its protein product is CASSKGTPHYGYTF.

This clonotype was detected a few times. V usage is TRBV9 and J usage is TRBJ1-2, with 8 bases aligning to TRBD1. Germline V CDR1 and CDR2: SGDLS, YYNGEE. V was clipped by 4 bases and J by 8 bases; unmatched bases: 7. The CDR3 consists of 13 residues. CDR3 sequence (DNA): TGTGCCAGCAGCCGGTCAGGGGGCGACGGCTACACCTTC. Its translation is CASSRSGGDGYTF.

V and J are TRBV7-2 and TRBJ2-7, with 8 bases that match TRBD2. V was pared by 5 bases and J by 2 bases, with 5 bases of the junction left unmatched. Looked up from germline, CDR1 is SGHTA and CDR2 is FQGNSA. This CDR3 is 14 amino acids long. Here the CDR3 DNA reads TGTGCCAGCAGCGTCGGACTAGCCACCTACGAGCAGTACTTC. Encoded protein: CASSVGLATYEQYF.

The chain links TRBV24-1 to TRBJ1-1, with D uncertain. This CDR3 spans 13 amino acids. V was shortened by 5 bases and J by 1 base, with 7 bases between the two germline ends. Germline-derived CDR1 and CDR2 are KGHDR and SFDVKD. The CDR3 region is CATSASSNTEAFF. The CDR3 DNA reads TGTGCCACCAGTGCTAGTTCGAACACTGAAGCTTTCTTT.

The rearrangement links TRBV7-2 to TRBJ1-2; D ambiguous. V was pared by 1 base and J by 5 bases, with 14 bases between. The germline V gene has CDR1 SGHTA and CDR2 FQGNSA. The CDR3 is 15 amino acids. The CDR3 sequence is CASSLDEATRYGYTF. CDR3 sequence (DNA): TGTGCCAGCAGCTTAGACGAGGCGACCCGTTATGGCTACACCTTC. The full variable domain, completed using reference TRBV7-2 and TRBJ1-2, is GAGVSQSPSNKVTEKGKDVELRCDPISGHTALYWYRQSLGQGLEFLIYFQGNSAPDKSGLPSDRFSAERTGGSVSTLTIQRTQQEDSAVYLCASSLDEATRYGYTFGSGTRLTVV.

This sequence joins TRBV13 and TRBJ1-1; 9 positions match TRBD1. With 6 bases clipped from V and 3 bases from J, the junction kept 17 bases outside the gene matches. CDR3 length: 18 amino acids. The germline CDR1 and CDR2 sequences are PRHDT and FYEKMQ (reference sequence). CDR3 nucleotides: TGTGCCAGCAGTTACGGAGCCGGGACAGGGATAAGGTACACTGAAGCTTTCTTT. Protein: CASSYGAGTGIRYTEAFF. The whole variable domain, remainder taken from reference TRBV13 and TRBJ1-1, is AAGVIQSPRHLIKEKRETATLKCYPIPRHDTVYWYQQGPGQDPQFLISFYEKMQSDKGSIPDRFSAQQFSDYHSELNMSSLELGDSALYFCASSYGAGTGIRYTEAFFGQGTRLTVV.

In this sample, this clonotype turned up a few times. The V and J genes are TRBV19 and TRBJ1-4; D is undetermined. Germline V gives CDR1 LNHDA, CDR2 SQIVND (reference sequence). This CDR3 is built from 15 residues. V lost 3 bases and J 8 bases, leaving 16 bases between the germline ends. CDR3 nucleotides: TGTGCCAGTAGTATCGCGGGCCCTACTGAAGAAAAACTGTTTTTT. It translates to CASSIAGPTEEKLFF. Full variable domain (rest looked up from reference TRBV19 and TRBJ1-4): DGGITQSPKYLFRKEGQNVTLSCEQNLNHDAMYWYRQDPGQGLRLIYYSQIVNDFQKGDIAEGYSVSREKKESFPLTVTSAQKNPTAFYLCASSIAGPTEEKLFFGSGTQLSVL.

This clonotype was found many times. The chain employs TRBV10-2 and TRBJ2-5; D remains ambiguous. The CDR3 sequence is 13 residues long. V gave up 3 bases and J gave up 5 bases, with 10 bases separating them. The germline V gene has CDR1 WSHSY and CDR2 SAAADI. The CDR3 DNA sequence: TGCGCCAGCAGTGAAGTCGGCCTGGAGACCCAGTACTTC. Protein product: CASSEVGLETQYF.

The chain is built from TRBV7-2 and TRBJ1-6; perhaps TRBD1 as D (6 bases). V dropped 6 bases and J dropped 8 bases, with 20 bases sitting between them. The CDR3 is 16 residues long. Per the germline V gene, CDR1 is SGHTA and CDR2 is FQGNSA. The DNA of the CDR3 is TGTGCCAGCAGTTACTCGAGGGGGGGCCAGGATTCACCCCTCCACTTT. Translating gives CASSYSRGGQDSPLHF.

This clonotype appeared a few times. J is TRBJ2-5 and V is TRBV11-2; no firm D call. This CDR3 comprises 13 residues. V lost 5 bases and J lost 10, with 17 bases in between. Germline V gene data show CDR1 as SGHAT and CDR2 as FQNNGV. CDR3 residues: CASSIIMDGDQYF. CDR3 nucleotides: TGTGCCAGCAGCATTATAATGGATGGCGACCAGTACTTC.

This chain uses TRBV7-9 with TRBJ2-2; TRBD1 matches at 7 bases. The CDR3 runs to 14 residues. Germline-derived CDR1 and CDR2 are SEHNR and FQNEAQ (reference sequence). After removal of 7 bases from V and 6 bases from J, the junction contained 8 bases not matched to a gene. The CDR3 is CASNAGQGAGELFF. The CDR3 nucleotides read TGTGCCAGCAATGCCGGGCAGGGGGCCGGGGAGCTGTTTTTT.

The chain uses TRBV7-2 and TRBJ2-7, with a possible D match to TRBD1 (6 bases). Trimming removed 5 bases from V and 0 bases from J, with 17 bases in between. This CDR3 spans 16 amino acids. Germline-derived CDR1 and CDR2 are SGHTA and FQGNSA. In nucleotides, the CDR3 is TGTGCCAGCAGCCCCCGGGGACATAAACCCTCCTACGAGCAGTACTTC. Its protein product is CASSPRGHKPSYEQYF.

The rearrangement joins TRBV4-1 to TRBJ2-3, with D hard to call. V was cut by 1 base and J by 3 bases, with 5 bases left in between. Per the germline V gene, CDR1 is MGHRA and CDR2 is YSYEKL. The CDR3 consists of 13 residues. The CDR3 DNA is TGCGCCAGCAGCCAAGTGGAGACAGATACGCAGTATTTT. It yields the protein CASSQVETDTQYF.

The CDR3 region has the DNA TGTGCCAGCAGCTTAATCCTGTATAGCAATCAGCCCCAGCATTTT. As protein: CASSLILYSNQPQHF. The rearrangement links TRBV7-8 to TRBJ1-5; no definite D call. V was clipped by 2 bases and J by 0 bases, with 8 bases between them. The germline gives CDR1 SGHVS, CDR2 FQNEAQ. The CDR3 is 15 residues long.

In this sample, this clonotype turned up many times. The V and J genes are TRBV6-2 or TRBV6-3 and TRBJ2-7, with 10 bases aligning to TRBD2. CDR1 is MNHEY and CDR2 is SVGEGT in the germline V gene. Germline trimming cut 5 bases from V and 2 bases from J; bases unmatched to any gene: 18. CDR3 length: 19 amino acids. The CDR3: CASSSIGYGTSVQTYEQYF. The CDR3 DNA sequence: TGTGCCAGCAGTAGCATTGGATACGGGACTAGCGTGCAGACCTACGAGCAGTACTTC.

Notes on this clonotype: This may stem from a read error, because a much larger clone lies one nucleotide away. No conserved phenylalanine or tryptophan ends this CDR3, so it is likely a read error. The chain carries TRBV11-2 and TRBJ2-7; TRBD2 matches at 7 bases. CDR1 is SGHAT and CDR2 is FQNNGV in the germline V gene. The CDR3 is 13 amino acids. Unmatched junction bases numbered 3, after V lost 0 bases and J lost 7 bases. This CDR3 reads CASSLDTGGEQYS. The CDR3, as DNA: TGTGCCAGCAGCTTAGATACGGGGGGAGAGCAGTACTCC.